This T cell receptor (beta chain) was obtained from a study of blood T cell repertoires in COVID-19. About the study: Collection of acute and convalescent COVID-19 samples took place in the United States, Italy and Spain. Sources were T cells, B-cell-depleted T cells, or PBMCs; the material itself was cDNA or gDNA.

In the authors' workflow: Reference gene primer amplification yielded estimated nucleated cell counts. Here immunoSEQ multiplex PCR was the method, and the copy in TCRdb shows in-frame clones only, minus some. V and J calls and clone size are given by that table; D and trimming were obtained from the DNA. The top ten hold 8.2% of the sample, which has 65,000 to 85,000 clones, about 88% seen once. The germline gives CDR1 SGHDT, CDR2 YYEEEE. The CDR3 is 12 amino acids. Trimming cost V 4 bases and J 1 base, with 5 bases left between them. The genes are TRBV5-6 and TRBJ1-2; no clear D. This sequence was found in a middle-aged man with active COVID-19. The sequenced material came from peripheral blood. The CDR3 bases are TGTGCCAGCAGCGAGGATAACTATGGCTACACCTTC. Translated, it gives CASSEDNYGYTF.